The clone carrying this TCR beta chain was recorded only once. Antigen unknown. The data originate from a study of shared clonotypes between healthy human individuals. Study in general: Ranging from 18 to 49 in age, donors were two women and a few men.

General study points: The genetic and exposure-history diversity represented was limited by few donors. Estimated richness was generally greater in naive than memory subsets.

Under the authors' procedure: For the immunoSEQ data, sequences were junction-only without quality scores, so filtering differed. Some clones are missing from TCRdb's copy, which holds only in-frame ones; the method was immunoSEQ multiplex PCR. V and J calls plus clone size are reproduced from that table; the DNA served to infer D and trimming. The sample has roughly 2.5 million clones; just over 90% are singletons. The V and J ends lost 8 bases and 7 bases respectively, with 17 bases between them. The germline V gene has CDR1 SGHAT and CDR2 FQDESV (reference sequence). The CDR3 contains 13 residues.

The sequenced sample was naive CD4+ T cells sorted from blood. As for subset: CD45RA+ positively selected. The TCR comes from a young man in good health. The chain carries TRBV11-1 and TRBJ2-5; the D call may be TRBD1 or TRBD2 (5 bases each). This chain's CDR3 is CASGVGDYGTQYF. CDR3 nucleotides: TGTGCCAGCGGAGTGGGGGATTACGGGACCCAGTACTTC.